These T cell receptor beta chains were read from a single sample in a study of blood T cell repertoires in COVID-19. Repertoires were generated with immunoSEQ multiplex PCR, while TCRdb's copy carries only in-frame clones and drops some. The table has some 160,000 clones, approximately 90% seen once. The sample taken for sequencing was peripheral blood. All receptors derive from a man between 18 and 35 years old with COVID-19, enrolled during active disease. The CDR3 runs from the conserved cysteine through the conserved F or W. A D gene is named only where the DNA matches it firmly. Some rows have no size entry. The others give once, few or many, or a class for an expanded clone.

>.|TRBV13|.|TRBJ2-2
TGTGCCAGCTACGGGGGCGGGGAGCTGTTTTTT
CASYGGGELFF
>few|TRBV5-4|TRBD2|TRBJ2-1
TGTGCCAGCAGCTCCCCTTATACGGGAGGGCCCAACAATGAGCAGTTCTTC
CASSSPYTGGPNNEQFF
>.|TRBV4-3|.|TRBJ2-1
TGCGCCAGCAGCCCCTCCTCTAGCGCCTCCTACAATGAGCAGTTCTTC
CASSPSSSASYNEQFF
>.|TRBV16|.|TRBJ2-1
TGTGCCAGCAGCCGTCTAAGCAATGAGCAGTTCTTC
CASSRLSNEQFF
>.|TRBV19|TRBD1|TRBJ2-7
TGTGCCAGTTCAGCGGACAGGGAGCTTGGGGAGCAGTACTTC
CASSADRELGEQYF
>.|TRBV6-2/TRBV6-3|TRBD1|TRBJ2-7
TGTGCCAGCAGATACCGGACAGGTGGATTCTACGAGCAGTACTTC
CASRYRTGGFYEQYF
>.|TRBV4-3|.|TRBJ2-2
TGCGCCAGCAGCCAAGATAGCGCCCAAGGGTCCGGGGAGCTGTTTTTT
CASSQDSAQGSGELFF
>.|TRBV28|TRBD2|TRBJ2-1
TGTGCCACCAAACTAGCGGGAGATGATGAGCAGTTCTTC
CATKLAGDDEQFF
>few|TRBV7-9|TRBD1|TRBJ2-7
TGTGCCAGCAGCGGACAGGGTAAAGGGCAGTACTTC
CASSGQGKGQYF
>.|TRBV5-5|TRBD1|TRBJ2-2
TGTGCCAGCAGCCTGACAGGGTTTAACACCGGGGAGCTGTTTTTT
CASSLTGFNTGELFF
>.|TRBV15|.|TRBJ2-7
TGTGCCACCAGCAGAGATGAGGTGGGGCAGTACTTC
CATSRDEVGQYF
>.|TRBV19|.|TRBJ2-7
TGTGCCAGTAGTATAGATATTTGGGGGCTAAGAGAGCAGTACTTC
CASSIDIWGLREQYF
>few|TRBV9|TRBD2|TRBJ2-3
TGTGCCAGCAGCCCCCACCAAGCGGCGGGAGTCGGTACGCAGTATTTT
CASSPHQAAGVGTQYF
>.|TRBV28|TRBD2|TRBJ2-7
TGTGCCAGTCGATCGACTAGCGGGAGCTCCTACGAGCAGTACTTC
CASRSTSGSSYEQYF
>once|TRBV27|TRBD1|TRBJ2-7
TGTGCCAGCAGTTTAATGCAGGGGGCGGGCGAGCAGTACTTC
CASSLMQGAGEQYF
>.|TRBV28|.|TRBJ1-1
TGTGCCAGCAGTTTCGGAGTCAATGAAGCTTTCTTT
CASSFGVNEAFF
>.|TRBV30|.|TRBJ1-4
TGTGCCTGGAGTCCAGAGAAATCCTCTGGCGGTGAAAAACTGTTTTTT
CAWSPEKSSGGEKLFF
>.|TRBV30|.|TRBJ2-1
TGTGCCTGGAGTGTCTACGCCTCCTACAATGAGCAGTTCTTC
CAWSVYASYNEQFF
>.|TRBV6-5|.|TRBJ1-1
TGTGCCAGCAGTTACATAGGGGAGGCCTACACTGAAGCTTTCTTT
CASSYIGEAYTEAFF
>once|TRBV3-1/TRBV3-2|.|TRBJ2-7
TGTGCCAGCAGCCTAGACGGGAGAACCTACGAGCAGTACTTC
CASSLDGRTYEQYF
>.|TRBV10-3|.|TRBJ2-7
TGTGCCATCAGCGAAAAGTCCGGACTCCAAGGCTACGAGCAGTACTTC
CAISEKSGLQGYEQYF
>.|TRBV4-1|.|TRBJ1-2
TGCGCCAGCAGCCAACAGGACACCAACTATGGCTACACCTTC
CASSQQDTNYGYTF
>.|TRBV4-3|.|TRBJ1-1
TGCGCCAGCAGCCAAGGGTTCAGTTTGAACACTGAAGCTTTCTTT
CASSQGFSLNTEAFF
>.|TRBV27|.|TRBJ2-7
TGTGCCAGCAGTTTTAGGGGCAGGAGATACGAGCAGTACTTC
CASSFRGRRYEQYF
>.|TRBV6-2/TRBV6-3|.|TRBJ2-7
TGTGCCAGCAGTTACTCGATCCCCCGGGAGCGCGGGATAGTTGACGAGCAGTACTTC
CASSYSIPRERGIVDEQYF
>.|TRBV10-3|TRBD2|TRBJ2-1
TGTGCCATCAGTGAGTCTACTAGCGGGTACAATGAGCAGTTCTTC
CAISESTSGYNEQFF
>.|TRBV6-6|.|TRBJ2-7
TGTGCCAGCAGTAGGGGCGCGGATGGCCCCTACGAGCAGTACTTC
CASSRGADGPYEQYF
>.|TRBV28|.|TRBJ1-5
TGTGCCAGCAGCGACACGGGCAATCAGCCCCAGCATTTT
CASSDTGNQPQHF
>once|TRBV28|.|TRBJ2-3
TGTGCCAGCACCCCACCGGGGAGCGGAGATACGCAGTATTTT
CASTPPGSGDTQYF
>once|TRBV27|.|TRBJ1-5
TGTGCCAGCAGTTTGGCGGGACCGGATCAGCCCCAGCATTTT
CASSLAGPDQPQHF
>.|TRBV5-1|TRBD2|TRBJ2-3
TGCGCCAGCAGCCCAACCGGGACTAGCGGCACAGATACGCAGTATTTT
CASSPTGTSGTDTQYF
>.|TRBV6-6|TRBD1|TRBJ1-2
TGTGCCAGCAGACCCCCGGGACAGGAGTCCTACTATGGCTACACCTTC
CASRPPGQESYYGYTF
>.|TRBV29-1|.|TRBJ2-3
TGCAGCGTTGTCCCCGGGACGGGGAGGTGGGGGGATACGCAGTATTTT
CSVVPGTGRWGDTQYF
>.|TRBV10-3|.|TRBJ1-1
TGTGCCATCAGACTAACGGACAGCCCTGAAGCTTTCTTT
CAIRLTDSPEAFF
>.|TRBV19|TRBD1|TRBJ1-2
TGTGCCAGCAGCACGACAGGGAACAATGGCTACACCTTC
CASSTTGNNGYTF
>once|TRBV5-6|.|TRBJ1-2
TGTGCCAGCAGCCGTCCGAGAAGTTCTAACTATGGCTACACCTTC
CASSRPRSSNYGYTF
>.|TRBV7-8|TRBD1|TRBJ1-5
TGTGCCAGCAGGAAGGACAGGGAAGGCGCTCAGCCCCAGCATTTT
CASRKDREGAQPQHF
>.|TRBV7-3|.|TRBJ2-7
TGTGCCAGCAGCTTAACCGGAGTCGGCTACGAGCAGTACTTC
CASSLTGVGYEQYF
>.|TRBV19|.|TRBJ2-5
TGTGCCAGTAGTATAGCGACAGCATCCTACCAAGAGACCCAGTACTTC
CASSIATASYQETQYF
>.|TRBV5-1|TRBD1|TRBJ2-2
TGCGCCAGCAGCCCCGGGACAGGGGCCCTCTTTTGGGAGCTGTTTTTT
CASSPGTGALFWELFF
>.|TRBV5-1|TRBD1|TRBJ2-7
TGCGCCAGCAGCCCTCCCCAGGGGGACTCCTACGAGCAGTACTTC
CASSPPQGDSYEQYF